One sample yielded the 23 T cell receptor beta chains listed below, sequenced in a study of blood T cells in healthy people across ages. A J-beta primer mix and a sample-barcoded 5' primer were used in a second PCR of roughly 7 to 12 cycles. One entry per CDR3 protein results from TCRdb running MiXCR on the 5' RACE reads. Counted here are around 1.7 million distinct CDR3 sequences, 28% occurring once; the ten biggest clones make up roughly 8.2%. Sequencing was carried out using blood. These receptors came from a woman aged 25 to 39 in good health.

This clonotype showed up just a few times. J is TRBJ1-2 and V is TRBV20-1, with unresolved D. The V end lost 6 bases, the J end lost 3 bases, and 11 bases lay between the germline ends. The CDR3 consists of 12 residues. Germline assignment: CDR1 DFQATT and CDR2 SNEGSKA (reference sequence). The CDR3 sequence is CSAPDRYYGYTF. The CDR3 DNA reads TGCAGTGCCCCAGACCGATACTATGGCTACACCTTC.

CDR3 nucleotides: TGTGCCAGCAGTAAACTAGCGGGAGAAGCAGATACGCAGTATTTT. Its protein is CASSKLAGEADTQYF. V usage is TRBV6-5 and J usage is TRBJ2-3; TRBD2 matches at 11 bases. Trimming removed 5 bases from V and 4 bases from J; junction bases left unmatched: 5. Germline V gene lookup returns CDR1 MNHEY and CDR2 SVGAGI. The CDR3 consists of 15 residues.

This clonotype was observed a handful of times. This chain connects TRBV6-6 to TRBJ2-5, with 11 bases fitting TRBD2. The CDR3 has 16 amino acids. V shed 5 bases, J shed 1 base, and the junction held 6 bases outside the gene matches. Per germline, CDR1 MNHNY and CDR2 SVGAGI (reference sequence). The CDR3 sequence: CASSPTSGGRQETQYF. For the CDR3, the DNA is TGTGCCAGCAGTCCCACTAGCGGGGGCCGCCAAGAGACCCAGTACTTC.

This clonotype was counted once. This rearrangement joins TRBV20-1 to TRBJ1-1; perhaps TRBD1 as D (5 bases). The V gene lost 1 base and the J gene lost 5 bases, with 20 bases spanning the gap. The CDR3 spans 16 residues. Per germline, CDR1 DFQATT and CDR2 SNEGSKA (reference sequence). CDR3 residues: CSARGPLDGWGTEAFF. Written as DNA, the CDR3 is TGCAGTGCTAGAGGCCCCTTGGACGGCTGGGGGACTGAAGCTTTCTTT.

This clonotype was observed a single time. The rearrangement links TRBV12-5 to TRBJ2-3, with 10 positions matching TRBD1. Germline V CDR1 and CDR2: LGHNT, FRNRAP. This CDR3 spans 19 amino acids. The junction had 9 bases not matched to a gene; V was cut back by 0 bases and J by 0 bases. CDR3 amino acids: CASGLVLDRGYTSTDTQYF. DNA of the CDR3: TGTGCTAGTGGTTTGGTACTGGACAGGGGGTATACTAGCACAGATACGCAGTATTTT.

Details on this clonotype: Mismatch with germline at one junction end may stem from a read error. The V call is TRBV13, the J call TRBJ2-7; D is uncertain. The CDR3 contains 14 residues. Germline V gene data show CDR1 as PRHDT and CDR2 as FYEKMQ (reference sequence). CDR3 protein: CAGSFRPQAYEQYF. The DNA of the CDR3 is TGTGCCGGCAGCTTCAGGCCCCAGGCCTACGAGCAGTACTTC.

This CDR3 reads CASSLWTGQYEQYF. The CDR3 DNA is TGTGCCAGCAGTCTCTGGACAGGGCAGTACGAGCAGTACTTC. The chain employs TRBV2 and TRBJ2-7; 8 nucleotides agree with TRBD1. CDR1 and CDR2 (germline): SNHLY, FYNNEI. This CDR3 region has 14 residues. V lost 5 bases and J lost 4; bases outside the gene matches: 7. Complete variable domain (other parts from reference TRBV2 and TRBJ2-7): EPEVTQTPSHQVTQMGQEVILRCVPISNHLYFYWYRQILGQKVEFLVSFYNNEISEKSEIFDDQFSVERPDGSNFTLKIRSTKLEDSAMYFCASSLWTGQYEQYFGPGTRLTVT.

There are a few counts of this clonotype. The chain carries TRBV20-1 and TRBJ2-5; D not certain. V was shortened by 3 bases and J by 1 base, with 3 bases between the two germline ends. The CDR3 runs 11 residues. CDR1 DFQATT and CDR2 SNEGSKA come from the germline V gene (reference sequence). CDR3 DNA: TGCAGTGCTAGGTCCCAAGAGACCCAGTACTTC. It encodes CSARSQETQYF.

The chain couples TRBV5-4 to TRBJ2-1, with 11 nucleotides matching TRBD2. CDR1 SGHNT and CDR2 YYREEE come from the germline V gene (reference sequence). The CDR3 sequence is 18 residues long. V shed 3 bases and J 5 bases; nucleotides not matched to a gene: 13. The chain's CDR3 is CASSSWASGRTGNNEQFF. The CDR3 nucleotides read TGTGCCAGCAGCTCCTGGGCTAGCGGGAGGACGGGTAACAATGAGCAGTTCTTC.

The gene calls are TRBV12-3 or TRBV12-4 and TRBJ2-5, with TRBD2 matching 11 bases. The CDR3 consists of 16 residues. The J segment lost 1 base and the V segment lost 5 bases, leaving 6 bases of the junction unmatched. This CDR3 is CASSPGLAVSQETQYF. In DNA form, the CDR3 reads TGTGCCAGCAGTCCGGGACTAGCGGTCAGCCAAGAGACCCAGTACTTC.

As concerns this clonotype: Compared with germline, one end of the junction differs, possibly owing to a read error. This chain links TRBV5-1 with TRBJ2-2, with D possibly TRBD1 on 7 matching bases. In germline, CDR1 is SGHRS, CDR2 YFSETQ. The CDR3 consists of 16 residues. The CDR3 region is CASSLDRQGGTGERFF. CDR3 in DNA: TGCGCCAGCAGCTTGGACCGACAGGGAGGCACCGGGGAGCGGTTTTTT.

This clonotype occurred many times. The chain carries TRBV3-1 and TRBJ2-1; no clear D gene. Trimming removed 1 base at V and 7 bases at J, with 11 bases between. CDR1 is LGHDT and CDR2 is YNNKEL in the germline V gene (reference sequence). The CDR3 runs to 14 residues. The CDR3 protein is CASSQVSLPNEQFF. The CDR3 nucleotides are TGTGCCAGCAGCCAAGTATCCTTGCCAAATGAGCAGTTCTTC.

The CDR3 region has the DNA TGCAGCGTTGAAGCCCGACAGGCGTGGAACACTGAAGCTTTCTTT. Translation gives CSVEARQAWNTEAFF. This chain joins TRBV29-1 and TRBJ1-1; tentatively, D is TRBD1 (6 bases). The germline V gene has CDR1 SQVTM and CDR2 ANQGSEA. The V gene lost 1 base and the J gene lost 1 base, with 13 bases spanning the gap. The CDR3 covers 15 residues.

This clonotype appeared many times. The rearrangement links TRBV10-3 to TRBJ2-5; 9 bases agree with TRBD2. This CDR3 is 15 amino acids long. The V segment lost 3 bases and the J segment 4 bases; nucleotides outside the gene matches: 6. Germline V gene lookup returns CDR1 ENHRY and CDR2 SYGVKD. The CDR3: CAISDPAGGGETQYF. CDR3 DNA: TGTGCCATCAGTGACCCAGCGGGAGGTGGAGAGACCCAGTACTTC.

This clonotype was recorded a few times. The chain carries TRBV6-5 and TRBJ1-1, with D perhaps TRBD1 (6 bases). CDR3 length: 16 amino acids. The V and J ends lost 2 bases and 4 bases respectively, with 17 bases between them. Germline V gene sequence: CDR1 MNHEY, CDR2 SVGAGI. The CDR3 nucleotides are TGTGCCAGCAGTTACGGCCTCTTGGGGGCAGGCACTGAAGCTTTCTTT. Translating gives CASSYGLLGAGTEAFF.

As to this clonotype: A read error may explain this, as a much larger clone is one base away. CDR3 nucleotides: TGTGCCAGCACTAAACCCGGCCAAGAGATCCAGTACTTC. Amino acids: CASTKPGQEIQYF. This rearrangement joins TRBV6-5 to TRBJ2-5; D call uncertain. Germline CDR1 is MNHEY and CDR2 is SVGAGI. This CDR3 is built from 13 residues.

The rearrangement joins TRBV12-3 or TRBV12-4 to TRBJ2-7, with 10 nucleotides matching TRBD2. CDR3 length equals 15 residues. J gave up 0 bases and V 9 bases, and 8 bases lay outside the gene matches. CDR3 nucleotide sequence: TGTGCCAGTGGCACTAGCGGGGAAAGCTCCTACGAGCAGTACTTC. Protein sequence: CASGTSGESSYEQYF.

This clonotype appeared a few times. The CDR3 is CASSFGRVSINTEAFF. CDR3 sequence (DNA): TGTGCCAGCAGTTTTGGAAGAGTCTCGATTAACACTGAAGCTTTCTTT. This chain uses TRBV12-3 or TRBV12-4 with TRBJ1-1, with D unresolved. CDR3 length: 16 amino acids. V dropped 3 bases and J dropped 2 bases, with 16 bases sitting between them.

This clonotype was picked up a small number of times. The chain carries TRBV6-5 and TRBJ1-6; D is unclear. V lost 5 bases and J 10 bases, leaving 12 bases between the germline ends. CDR1 MNHEY and CDR2 SVGAGI come from the germline V gene. The CDR3 spans 13 residues. The CDR3 is CASSARVRSPLHF. The DNA for the CDR3 is TGTGCCAGCAGTGCCCGCGTCAGATCACCCCTCCACTTT.

This clonotype appeared a few times. The chain links TRBV11-2 to TRBJ1-1; 9 bases line up with TRBD1. In germline, CDR1 is SGHAT, CDR2 FQNNGV. This CDR3 comprises 14 residues. The V segment lost 5 bases and the J segment 5 bases; nucleotides outside the gene matches: 6. Here the CDR3 DNA reads TGTGCCAGCAGCAACCGGGACAGGGTGACTGAAGCTTTCTTT. Protein product: CASSNRDRVTEAFF.

The J gene is TRBJ2-7, the V gene TRBV30; D not certain. Germline V gene sequence: CDR1 GTSNPN, CDR2 SVGIG (reference sequence). The CDR3 runs 11 residues. Trimming cost V 5 bases and J 3 bases, with 8 bases left between them. DNA for the CDR3: TGTGCCTGGGATTCCCACTACGAGCAGTACTTC. As protein: CAWDSHYEQYF.

In its sample, this clonotype was seen a few times. The J gene is TRBJ2-5, the V gene TRBV2; 7 bases are shared with TRBD1. Unmatched junction bases numbered 5, after V lost 8 bases and J lost 5 bases. The CDR3 has 12 amino acids. Germline V CDR1 and CDR2: SNHLY, FYNNEI. This CDR3 is CASEGAGETQYF. The DNA for the CDR3 is TGTGCCAGCGAGGGGGCCGGCGAGACCCAGTACTTC. Full variable domain (outside the CDR3, taken from reference TRBV2 and TRBJ2-5): EPEVTQTPSHQVTQMGQEVILRCVPISNHLYFYWYRQILGQKVEFLVSFYNNEISEKSEIFDDQFSVERPDGSNFTLKIRSTKLEDSAMYFCASEGAGETQYFGPGTRLLVL.

CDR3 residues: CASSLGYTDEQYF. The CDR3 DNA follows: TGTGCCAGCAGCTTAGGCTATACGGACGAGCAGTACTTC. The chain joins TRBV13 to TRBJ2-7; D is undetermined. This CDR3 spans 13 amino acids. Per the germline V gene, CDR1 is PRHDT and CDR2 is FYEKMQ (reference sequence). With 0 bases removed from V and 5 bases from J, the gap between germline ends came to 8 bases.